This T cell receptor (beta chain) originates from a study of graft-versus-host responses after intestinal transplantation. In the study overall: All recipients were transplanted with multivisceral, liver-intestinal, or isolated intestinal grafts. Whole-study results and caveats: In patients with graft-donor T cell macrochimerism, allograft graft-versus-host to host-versus-graft clonal ratios were high.

Clones were sequenced by immunoSEQ multiplex PCR, and TCRdb holds only the in-frame ones, with some missing. The table lists tens of thousands of clones, roughly 91% of them singletons. Germline CDR1 SNHLY, CDR2 FYNNEI. This CDR3 comprises 15 residues. The V and J ends lost 1 base and 4 bases respectively, with 12 bases between them. On this clone: Its antigen is not known. Other DNA sequences from this sample encode an identical CDR3 as well.

This rearrangement joins TRBV2 to TRBJ2-3, with a tentative D call TRBD2 (6 bases). The sample was unstimulated CD8+ T cells sorted from spleen or lymph node cells, taken before intestinal transplant. This TCR was sampled from a human donor who received an intestinal transplant. The CDR3: CASSEGLGTADTQYF. The CDR3 DNA reads as TGTGCCAGCAGTGAAGGACTAGGGACCGCAGATACGCAGTATTTT.